This T cell receptor beta chain was sequenced during a study of preoperative IRX-2 immunotherapy in early breast cancer. As to treatment: preoperative locoregional IRX-2 cytokine immunotherapy. From germline, CDR1 is MDHEN and CDR2 SYDVKM. Trimming removed 5 bases from V and 10 bases from J, with 26 bases in between. The CDR3 runs 16 residues. The assay was immunoSEQ multiplex PCR, and TCRdb's table has in-frame clones only and misses some. Here the sample spans about 98,000 clones, roughly 90% being singletons. The receptor comes from a human donor with breast cancer. V is TRBV28 and J is TRBJ1-1; D is unresolved. Sequences were derived from tumor tissue, sampled after IRX-2 immunotherapy. The CDR3 DNA reads as TGTGCCAGCAGTCCCGGGGAGGCTCGCGGGGTCCGAGTAGCTTTCTTT. Translated, it gives CASSPGEARGVRVAFF.